The clone carrying this T cell receptor (beta chain) was found once. This entry belongs to a study of blood T cell repertoires in COVID-19. The length of the CDR3 is 13 residues. Trimming removed 4 bases from V and 9 bases from J; junction bases left unmatched: 6. Germline V gene data show CDR1 as LGHDT and CDR2 as YNNKEL (reference sequence). Profiled with immunoSEQ multiplex PCR; TCRdb holds only in-frame clones, not every one. The sample lists about 23,000 clones; 85% to 95% were seen once. What was sequenced was peripheral blood. This receptor was identified in a woman between 45 and 65 years old with active COVID-19. The chain couples TRBV3-1 (or the pseudogene TRBV3-2) to TRBJ1-1; 9 bases fit TRBD1. CDR3 sequence reads: CASSRPGQGQAFF. As DNA, the CDR3 is TGTGCCAGCAGCCGCCCGGGACAGGGTCAAGCTTTCTTT.